This passage covers 3 T cell receptor beta chains from one sample sequenced in a study of CD8 T cells in ankylosing spondylitis. TCRdb ran MiXCR on the 5' RACE reads and lists one entry per CDR3 protein. The table includes some 95,000 distinct CDR3 sequences, 8.5% to 9% detected once. The sample was blood, either unsorted or a sorted T cell fraction (not recorded which). These receptors came from a male donor with ankylosing spondylitis or in good health (not recorded which).

Many counts were recorded for this clonotype. V is TRBV6-4 and J is TRBJ1-1; a weak D match, TRBD1 (5 bases). Germline-derived CDR1 and CDR2 are MRHNA and SNTAGT. CDR3 length: 13 amino acids. V lost 7 bases and J 6 bases, leaving 15 bases between the germline ends. CDR3 loop: CASIAGLKAEAFF. The CDR3 DNA reads as TGTGCCAGCATAGCGGGGCTTAAGGCTGAAGCTTTCTTT.

In its sample, this clonotype was seen many times. The chain carries TRBV3-1 and TRBJ1-4; the match to TRBD1 covers 7 bases. CDR1 and CDR2 from the germline V gene are LGHDT and YNNKEL (reference sequence). The CDR3 has 16 amino acids. V gave up 0 bases and J gave up 8 bases; unmatched junction bases: 9. Here the CDR3 DNA reads TGTGCCAGCAGCCAAGATATCGGGACAGTAAGCGAAAAACTGTTTTTT. Amino acids: CASSQDIGTVSEKLFF.

This clonotype was seen a few times. In nucleotides, the CDR3 is TGTGCCAGCAGACGAACCGGGGGACTCGAGCAGTACTTC. Residues: CASRRTGGLEQYF. The gene calls are TRBV6-2 or TRBV6-3 and TRBJ2-7, with D perhaps matching TRBD2 (6 bases). V was clipped by 6 bases and J by 6 bases, with 15 bases between them. Germline loops: CDR1 MNHEY, CDR2 SVGEGT. The CDR3 extends over 13 amino acids.